This TCR beta chain was recovered during a study of shared clonotypes between healthy human individuals. Whole-study results and caveats: Only blood was sampled, and tissue TCR repertoires likely differ from blood ones.

Subsets obtained from CD4+ cells comprised CD45RA+ naive and CD45RA-negative memory cells. The CDR3 contains 16 residues. V was clipped by 0 bases and J by 5 bases, with 13 bases between them. Germline V lookup: CDR1 MNHEY, CDR2 SVGAGI. The protocol was immunoSEQ multiplex PCR, while the TCRdb copy is restricted to in-frame clones and leaves out a portion. The table records more than 2 million clones, roughly 94% of them present only once. Points on this clone: Its target is not known.

The clonotype comes from a man between 18 and 35 years old in good health. This chain connects TRBV6-5 to TRBJ2-2; D is possibly TRBD2 (5 bases). Sequencing input: naive CD4+ T cells sorted from blood. Subset reported: CD45RA+ positively selected. The CDR3 region is CASSYSGSPGTGELFF. CDR3 nucleotides: TGTGCCAGCAGTTACTCGGGGAGCCCGGGGACCGGGGAGCTGTTTTTT.